The 18 T cell receptor beta chains presented below share a single source sample, sequenced in a study of blood T cell repertoires in COVID-19. TCRdb's table, derived via immunoSEQ multiplex PCR, lists solely in-frame clones and lacks some. This sample has about 58,000 clones, with 78% found just once. Source material: peripheral blood. The receptor source for this set is a human donor in a cohort sampled during active COVID-19.

This clone was seen only a few times. The chain uses TRBV7-3 and TRBJ1-1; D not certain. In germline, CDR1 is SGHTA, CDR2 FQGTGA. The CDR3 runs to 15 residues. The V gene lost 1 base and the J gene lost 1 base, with 10 bases spanning the gap. In nucleotides, the CDR3 is TGTGCCAGCAGCTTAAACGGCGGAGGGAACACTGAAGCTTTCTTT. Protein: CASSLNGGGNTEAFF.

The chain has TRBV9 and TRBJ1-6, with unresolved D. V dropped 4 bases and J dropped 7 bases, with 18 bases sitting between them. The CDR3 spans 16 residues. Germline CDR1 SGDLS, CDR2 YYNGEE. The chain's CDR3 is CASSFSPQVTNSPLHF. The DNA of the CDR3 is TGTGCCAGCAGCTTCTCCCCGCAGGTTACCAATTCACCCCTCCACTTT.

The V call is TRBV6-1, the J call TRBJ2-6, with TRBD1 matching 11 bases. CDR1 and CDR2 (germline): MNHNS, SASEGT. This CDR3 comprises 19 residues. Germline trimming cut 4 bases from V and 5 bases from J; bases unmatched to any gene: 13. The CDR3 DNA follows: TGTGCCAGCAGTGGCCGGGACAGGGGGGGCTCCACCTGGGCCAACGTCCTGACTTTC. It encodes CASSGRDRGGSTWANVLTF.

The chain joins TRBV29-1 to TRBJ1-1, with 7 bases aligning to TRBD1. Germline CDR1 SQVTM, CDR2 ANQGSEA. Trimming took 7 bases from V and 2 from J; bases not matched to a gene: 13. The CDR3 covers 15 residues. CDR3 sequence reads: CSGRRWTGANTEAFF. The CDR3 nucleotides are TGCAGCGGGAGACGATGGACAGGAGCCAACACTGAAGCTTTCTTT.

Comments on this clone: One end of the junction is discordant with germline, which a read error may explain. V is TRBV29-1 and J is TRBJ2-6; D may be TRBD1 (6 bases). Germline CDR1 is SQVTM and CDR2 is ANQGSEA. The CDR3 loop spans 13 amino acids. This CDR3 is CSVQETGINVLTF. CDR3 bases: TGCAGCGTTCAAGAGACAGGAATCAACGTCCTGACTTTC.

V gene TRBV19 combines with J gene TRBJ1-1; D might be TRBD1 (5 bases). V was trimmed by 3 bases and J by 4 bases, leaving 12 bases between them. Germline CDR1 is LNHDA and CDR2 is SQIVND (reference sequence). The CDR3 has 14 residues. CDR3 coding DNA: TGTGCCAGTAGTATGGGGGGACTCTTCACTGAAGCTTTCTTT. Encoded protein: CASSMGGLFTEAFF.

V is TRBV11-3 and J is TRBJ2-7, with TRBD1 identical over 12 bases. The CDR3 covers 15 residues. V shed 5 bases and J 3 bases; nucleotides not matched to a gene: 5. Per germline, CDR1 SGHNT and CDR2 YENEEA. CDR3 coding DNA: TGTGCCAGCAGCCGGGGACAGGGGGCTGACTACGAGCAGTACTTC. As protein: CASSRGQGADYEQYF.

The CDR3 sequence is CASSKRTSGRTNIQYF. The CDR3, as DNA: TGTGCCAGCAGCAAGCGGACTAGCGGGAGGACGAACATTCAGTACTTC. The rearrangement uses TRBV21-1 and TRBJ2-4; TRBD2, the table's D call, was not compared with the DNA. TRBV21-1 is described as a pseudogene. This CDR3 comprises 16 residues.

This clone was detected a few times. This chain connects TRBV6-5 to TRBJ1-2; 7 bases map to TRBD1. CDR1 is MNHEY, CDR2 SVGAGI, per germline. Germline trimming cut 0 bases from V and 8 bases from J; bases unmatched to any gene: 9. The CDR3 has 15 residues. As DNA, the CDR3 is TGTGCCAGCAGTTACTCGAAACAGGGGACGCAGGGCTACACCTTC. Amino acids: CASSYSKQGTQGYTF.

Remarks on this clone: A read error is likely here: a far larger clone is one base away. J is TRBJ2-7 and V is TRBV28, with 7 bases aligning to TRBD1. The CDR3 runs 13 residues. V lost 6 bases to trimming and J lost 1 base; unmatched junction nucleotides: 3. Germline V gene sequence: CDR1 MDHEN, CDR2 SYDVKM. The CDR3 sequence: CASSWDSSYEQYF. In nucleotides, the CDR3 is TGTGCCAGCAGCTGGGACAGTTCCTACGAGCAGTACTTC.

This clone was picked up one time. The V call is TRBV21-1, the J call TRBJ2-2; the table gives TRBD1 as D, unverified against the DNA. TRBV21-1 is shown as a pseudogene. The CDR3 loop spans 16 amino acids. The CDR3 region has the DNA TGTGCCAGCAGCAAAGACAGGGTTCGAGAAACCGGGGAGCTGTTTTTT. Translating it yields CASSKDRVRETGELFF.

The V gene is TRBV14, the J gene TRBJ2-2, with D perhaps TRBD2 (6 bases). The CDR3 is 14 residues long. V shed 4 bases and J shed 2 bases, with 8 bases lying between them. Germline V gives CDR1 SGHDN, CDR2 FVKESK. The CDR3 coding sequence is TGTGCCAGCAGCCGGGACTTTAACACCGGGGAGCTGTTTTTT. This translates into CASSRDFNTGELFF.

The chain has TRBV6-5 and TRBJ1-2, with 9 bases lining up with TRBD1. V lost 2 bases and J lost 7; bases outside the gene matches: 5. This CDR3 has 14 amino acids. Germline V lookup: CDR1 MNHEY, CDR2 SVGAGI. DNA for the CDR3: TGTGCCAGCAGTTACGGCCGGGACAGGGTTGGCTACACCTTC. Encoded protein: CASSYGRDRVGYTF.

Turning to this clone: The junction and the germline gene differ at one end; a read error may be behind it. The chain carries TRBV7-2 and TRBJ1-6; D possibly corresponds to TRBD1 (5 bases). This CDR3 has 15 residues. Germline V gene data show CDR1 as SGHTA and CDR2 as FQGNSA. CDR3 DNA sequence: TGTGCCAGCAGCTTAGTTACAGGCTATACTTCACCCCTCCACTTT. This codes for CASSLVTGYTSPLHF. Variable domain in full (rest from reference TRBV7-2 and TRBJ1-6): GAGVSQSPSNKVTEKGKDVELRCDPISGHTALYWYRQSLGQGLEFLIYFQGNSAPDKSGLPSDRFSAERTGGSVSTLTIQRTQQEDSAVYLCASSLVTGYTSPLHFGNGTRLTVT.

This clone was picked up one time. V is TRBV30 and J is TRBJ1-1, with D possibly TRBD1 on 5 matching bases. Germline-derived CDR1 and CDR2 are GTSNPN and SVGIG (reference sequence). This CDR3 spans 17 amino acids. The ends were cut back, 2 bases at V and 5 bases at J, with 24 bases in the middle. CDR3 region: CAWSSGVGQGWGTEAFF. CDR3 DNA sequence: TGTGCCTGGAGTAGCGGGGTTGGTCAGGGTTGGGGGACTGAAGCTTTCTTT. The full variable domain, completed using reference TRBV30 and TRBJ1-1, is SQTIHQWPATLVQPVGSPLSLECTVEGTSNPNLYWYRQAAGRGLQLLFYSVGIGQISSEVPQNLSASRPQDRQFILSSKKLLLSDSGFYLCAWSSGVGQGWGTEAFFGQGTRLTVV.

The DNA for the CDR3 is TGTGCCAGCAGTCGTTCCGGGACAGGGGGGAATGAGCAGTTCTTC. It specifies CASSRSGTGGNEQFF. The chain uses TRBV27 and TRBJ2-1, with 11 bases lining up with TRBD1. The CDR3 contains 15 residues. Losses at the gene ends were 5 bases for V and 7 bases for J; bases not matched to a gene: 7. Germline lookup yields CDR1 MNHEY and CDR2 SMNVEV (reference sequence).

The chain couples TRBV19 to TRBJ1-6, with a tentative D call TRBD1 (5 bases). Germline V gene sequence: CDR1 LNHDA, CDR2 SQIVND (reference sequence). This CDR3 region has 15 residues. V was shortened by 4 bases and J by 10 bases, with 17 bases between the two germline ends. Here the CDR3 DNA reads TGTGCCAGTAGTACTTACTACGGGGGTGGATCACCCCTCCACTTT. Translated: CASSTYYGGGSPLHF.

V and J are TRBV19 and TRBJ1-5; TRBD1 agrees at 7 bases. Looked up from germline, CDR1 is LNHDA and CDR2 is SQIVND (reference sequence). The CDR3 has 16 residues. The V segment lost 7 bases and the J segment 4 bases; nucleotides outside the gene matches: 13. DNA of the CDR3: TGTGCCAGTAAGGGGATTTTGACAGGGTATAATCAGCCCCAGCATTTT. Translated: CASKGILTGYNQPQHF.